Listed below are T cell receptor beta chains from one sample, sequenced in a study of cytomegalovirus exposure and HLA in healthy donors. Using immunoSEQ multiplex PCR, the repertoire was profiled, and TCRdb retains in-frame clones only, with some absent. The sample holds around 190,000 clones, about 84% seen once. Sequenced material: PBMCs. These receptors were collected from a woman aged 25 to 39 in good health and CMV-seropositive. Both conserved end residues are part of each CDR3. The order of the fields is clone size, V gene, D gene, J gene, CDR3 DNA, CDR3 protein. A D gene is named only where the DNA matches it firmly. Rows give clone size only sometimes, using once, few, many, or a class for an expanded clone.

-	TRBV6-5	-	TRBJ1-2	TGTGCCAGCAGTTACTCGAAAGACAGACCCTACACCTTC	CASSYSKDRPYTF
-	TRBV27	TRBD1	TRBJ2-7	TGTGCCAGCAGTTTTCCGGGACAGGGTAGCGAGCAGTACTTC	CASSFPGQGSEQYF
-	TRBV2	TRBD1	TRBJ1-1	TGTGCCAGCAGTGGTTGGGACAGGGGTTACACTGAAGCTTTCTTT	CASSGWDRGYTEAFF
-	TRBV29-1	TRBD1	TRBJ1-5	TGCAGCGTTGTAGTGGGACAGTTCAATCAGCCCCAGCATTTT	CSVVVGQFNQPQHF
-	TRBV2	TRBD2	TRBJ2-5	TGTGCCAGCAGTGACCTTAGCGGGGGGCTGGGAGAGACCCAGTACTTC	CASSDLSGGLGETQYF
-	TRBV29-1	-	TRBJ2-7	TGCAGCGTTGTCCCAGCGTTGGGTTCCTACGAGCAGTACTTC	CSVVPALGSYEQYF
-	TRBV27	TRBD2	TRBJ2-2	TGTGCCAGCGGAGGACTAGCGGGAAGGGGCACCGGGGAGCTGTTTTTT	CASGGLAGRGTGELFF
-	TRBV4-2	TRBD2	TRBJ2-5	TGTGCCAGCAGCCAAGAGGGTTTGCCGGGGGGGGTTCGCCAAGAGACCCAGTACTTC	CASSQEGLPGGVRQETQYF
-	TRBV5-1	-	TRBJ2-7	TGCGCCAGCAGCTTGCTAAGGGAGAGCTACGAGCAGTACTTC	CASSLLRESYEQYF
-	TRBV6-1	TRBD1	TRBJ2-4	TGTGCCAGCAGTGAAAGCCCCCCTTTCGGGACAGCCGGAAGGCTAGCCAAAAACATTCAGTACTTC	CASSESPPFGTAGRLAKNIQYF
-	TRBV4-1	-	TRBJ2-5	TGCGCCAGCAGCCAGGCAGTCAGGCCTTTCCAAGAGACCCAGTACTTC	CASSQAVRPFQETQYF
-	TRBV5-1	TRBD1	TRBJ1-2	TGCGCCAGCAGCTTGGACGGGACAGGGACCTATGGCTACACCTTC	CASSLDGTGTYGYTF
-	TRBV4-3	TRBD2	TRBJ2-1	TGCGCCAGCAGCCGCAAACTAGCGGGAGGGCCCAATGAGCAGTTCTTC	CASSRKLAGGPNEQFF
once	TRBV5-1	-	TRBJ2-1	TGCGCCAGCAGCCTGCTACAGGGTAACTACAATGAGCAGTTCTTC	CASSLLQGNYNEQFF
-	TRBV6-1	TRBD1	TRBJ2-7	TGTGCCAGCAATAGACAGGGGGCGAGCTACGAGCAGTACTTC	CASNRQGASYEQYF
-	TRBV21-1	-	TRBJ2-3	TGTGCCAGCAGCAACGGCACTAGCGGGATCCACACAGATACGCAGTATTTT	CASSNGTSGIHTDTQYF
-	TRBV30	-	TRBJ1-4	TGTGCCTGGAGGCGGCGGAGCGAAAAACTGTTTTTT	CAWRRRSEKLFF
-	TRBV11-3	-	TRBJ2-1	TGTGCCAGCAGCCTGGACAGCTCCTACAATGAGCAGTTCTTC	CASSLDSSYNEQFF
few	TRBV28	TRBD1	TRBJ2-3	TGTGCCAGCAGTCCCGTAACAGGGGGCACAGATACGCAGTATTTT	CASSPVTGGTDTQYF
-	TRBV11-3	-	TRBJ1-1	TGTGCCAGCAGCTTAGCGCAGGGCCCTGGTCGGACTGAAGCTTTCTTT	CASSLAQGPGRTEAFF
-	TRBV15	-	TRBJ2-2	TGTGCCACCAGCAGACCGGGGGTGGGCACCGGGGAGCTGTTTTTT	CATSRPGVGTGELFF
-	TRBV7-6	TRBD1	TRBJ1-1	TGTGCCAGCAGCTTAGCGGCAGGGGGGAACACTGAAGCTTTCTTT	CASSLAAGGNTEAFF
-	TRBV11-1	-	TRBJ2-1	TGTGCCAGCAGCTTAGACGGAGCAATGAGCTCCTACAATGAGCAGTTCTTC	CASSLDGAMSSYNEQFF
-	TRBV19	-	TRBJ2-2	TGTGCCAGTAGTATTCTGGCAGGGTGGACCGGGGAGCTGTTTTTT	CASSILAGWTGELFF
-	TRBV6-1	-	TRBJ1-1	TGTGCCAGCAGCAGGGATCGTGTGGCTTTCTTT	CASSRDRVAFF
-	TRBV9	-	TRBJ2-3	TGTGCCAGCAGCGTATTTCCCCAGGCAGGTACGCAGTATTTT	CASSVFPQAGTQYF
few	TRBV5-4	-	TRBJ2-2	TGTGCCAGTAGTAACACCGGGGAGCTGTTTTTT	CASSNTGELFF
few	TRBV4-2	TRBD2	TRBJ2-3	TGTGCCAGCAGCCAAGATTATCGGACTAGCATCGGGGATACGCAGTATTTT	CASSQDYRTSIGDTQYF
-	TRBV7-5	-	TRBJ1-1	TGTGCCAGAAGCTTAGCGACCAGGACAGTGAACACTGAAGCTTTCTTT	CARSLATRTVNTEAFF
-	TRBV9	-	TRBJ2-6	TGTGCCAGCAGCGTAGCCCCGTGGGGGGCTGGGGCCAACGTCCTGACTTTC	CASSVAPWGAGANVLTF
-	TRBV6-1	TRBD1	TRBJ1-1	TGTGCCAGCAGGGAACAGGGGTGGCCTGAAGCTTTCTTT	CASREQGWPEAFF
-	TRBV7-9	TRBD2	TRBJ2-7	TGTGCCAGCAGCTTGAAAGGACTAGATTCAGACGAGCAGTACTTC	CASSLKGLDSDEQYF
-	TRBV28	-	TRBJ2-4	TGTGCCAGCAGTTTAGCTACCCCCAAAAACATTCAGTACTTC	CASSLATPKNIQYF
-	TRBV4-1	TRBD1	TRBJ1-2	TGCGCCAGCAGCCAAGAACAGGAGACAGGGCCCAGGTTCGGCTACACCTTC	CASSQEQETGPRFGYTF
-	TRBV28	-	TRBJ1-3	TGTGCCAGCAGACCCCGGGGGAGGCTCGGAAACACCATATATTTT	CASRPRGRLGNTIYF
few	TRBV19	TRBD1	TRBJ2-2	TGTGCCAGTAGTATCGCAGGGGGCGCGGGCACCGGGGAGCTGTTTTTT	CASSIAGGAGTGELFF
-	TRBV4-1	TRBD2	TRBJ2-5	TGCGCCAGCAGCCAAGGCTCACTAGCGGGTCCGCAAGAGACCCAGTACTTC	CASSQGSLAGPQETQYF
-	TRBV2	TRBD1	TRBJ2-1	TGTGCCAGCAGTGATCGACAGGGGGCGGCTGAGCAGTTCTTC	CASSDRQGAAEQFF
-	TRBV4-2	-	TRBJ2-2	TGTGCCAGCAGCCAAGTCTGGCCATACACCGGGGAGCTGTTTTTT	CASSQVWPYTGELFF
-	TRBV6-6	-	TRBJ1-1	TGTGCCAGCAGTTACAGCGACAGATTTATGAACACTGAAGCTTTCTTT	CASSYSDRFMNTEAFF
once	TRBV29-1	-	TRBJ2-1	TGCAGCGTTGAGACTTACAATGAGCAGTTCTTC	CSVETYNEQFF
-	TRBV19	-	TRBJ1-3	TGTGCCAGTTCCGACATTACCTCTGGAAACACCATATATTTT	CASSDITSGNTIYF
-	TRBV30	TRBD2	TRBJ2-2	TGTGCCTACATAGCGGGACCTGCCGGGGAGCTGTTTTTT	CAYIAGPAGELFF
once	TRBV7-9	-	TRBJ1-1	TGTGCCAGCAGCCCCCCGCCCACAGGGCGAAGGACTGAAGCTTTCTTT	CASSPPPTGRRTEAFF
-	TRBV27	TRBD1	TRBJ2-7	TGTGCCAGCAGTTTAGCCGGGACAGGGTCCTACGAGCAGTACTTC	CASSLAGTGSYEQYF
-	TRBV5-4	TRBD1	TRBJ1-1	TGTGCCAGCAGCCCGGGACAGGTGAACACTGAAGCTTTCTTT	CASSPGQVNTEAFF
-	TRBV15	TRBD1	TRBJ1-1	TGTGCCACCAGCGCGCCAGACAGGGGGATGGAGTCGGCTTTCTTT	CATSAPDRGMESAFF
few	TRBV6-1	-	TRBJ1-1	TGTGCCAGCAGTTCGCAGGGTTCGGGAGCTTTCTTT	CASSSQGSGAFF
-	TRBV7-9	TRBD1	TRBJ2-5	TGTGCCAGCAGGTTAACCGGGACAGTAGACCAAGAGACCCAGTACTTC	CASRLTGTVDQETQYF